The 24 T cell receptor beta chains listed next were all sequenced from one sample in a study of blood T cell repertoires in COVID-19. This table comes from immunoSEQ multiplex PCR, and its TCRdb copy is limited to in-frame clones, with some not included. The sample contains around 140,000 clones, roughly 89% of which appear only once. Input material: PBMCs or T cells enriched from blood (not recorded which). These receptors were obtained from a man aged 50-60 years who had recovered from COVID-19.

V is TRBV18 and J is TRBJ2-3; the match to TRBD1 covers 9 bases. V dropped 6 bases and J dropped 2; count of bases not matched to a gene: 9. The germline CDR1 and CDR2 sequences are KGHSH and LQKENI. The CDR3 sequence is 16 residues long. The CDR3 bases are TGTGCCAGCTCCCTGACAGGGGGAGGGATCACAGATACGCAGTATTTT. It yields the protein CASSLTGGGITDTQYF.

The genes are TRBV7-2 and TRBJ1-5; 8 bases agree with TRBD1. Trimming removed 3 bases from V and 4 bases from J; junction bases left unmatched: 5. This CDR3 contains 15 residues. Germline CDR1 reads SGHTA; CDR2 reads FQGNSA. CDR3: CASSFRDRPNQPQHF. The CDR3 coding sequence is TGTGCCAGCAGCTTTCGGGACAGGCCAAATCAGCCCCAGCATTTT.

J is TRBJ2-5 and V is TRBV9; 7 bases map to TRBD1. The CDR3 is 16 residues long. CDR1 is SGDLS and CDR2 is YYNGEE in the germline V gene. V shed 0 bases, J shed 2 bases, and the junction held 7 bases outside the gene matches. This CDR3 is CASSVATGTDQETQYF. Written as DNA, the CDR3 is TGTGCCAGCAGCGTAGCTACTGGGACAGATCAAGAGACCCAGTACTTC.

A single count supports this clone. The gene calls are TRBV7-3 and TRBJ2-5, with TRBD1 as a possible D gene (6 bases). The V end lost 1 base, the J end lost 2 bases, and 8 bases lay between the germline ends. Germline V gene data show CDR1 as SGHTA and CDR2 as FQGTGA. This CDR3 region has 14 residues. The CDR3 DNA reads TGTGCCAGCAGCTTAATGGGGGCGCAAGAGACCCAGTACTTC. Its protein is CASSLMGAQETQYF.

This rearrangement joins TRBV7-2 to TRBJ2-4; D gene uncertain. This CDR3 is built from 15 residues. V was trimmed by 1 base and J by 0 bases, leaving 7 bases between them. Germline values: CDR1 SGHTA, CDR2 FQGNSA. The CDR3 nucleotides are TGTGCCAGCAGCTTAGGTGCGATAGCCAAAAACATTCAGTACTTC. It yields the protein CASSLGAIAKNIQYF.

This clone has a handful of counts. The chain combines TRBV7-3 with TRBJ1-2, with 9 bases that match TRBD1. J was trimmed by 6 bases and V by 4 bases; bases with no gene match: 9. Germline loops: CDR1 SGHTA, CDR2 FQGTGA. This CDR3 has 15 residues. The CDR3 DNA follows: TGTGCCAGCAGCTCCTACCCCGGGACAGGGAATGGCTACACCTTC. It codes for CASSSYPGTGNGYTF. Based on the CDR3 plus reference TRBV7-3 and TRBJ1-2, the full variable domain is GAGVSQTPSNKVTEKGKYVELRCDPISGHTALYWYRQSLGQGPEFLIYFQGTGAADDSGLPNDRFFAVRPEGSVSTLKIQRTERGDSAVYLCASSSYPGTGNGYTFGSGTRLTVV.

The chain combines TRBV5-1 with TRBJ1-6; weak D call: TRBD1 (6 bases). The CDR3 is 14 residues long. The V end lost 4 bases, the J end lost 5 bases, and 10 bases lay between the germline ends. CDR1 is SGHRS and CDR2 is YFSETQ in the germline V gene. The CDR3 protein is CASSRDTHNSPLHF. The CDR3 DNA reads as TGCGCCAGCAGCCGGGACACTCATAATTCACCCCTCCACTTT.

This clone was counted between two and nine times. The sample has other DNA sequences that encode this CDR3 too. The rearrangement joins TRBV2 to TRBJ2-7; TRBD1 aligns across 7 bases. The CDR3 loop spans 12 amino acids. V lost 4 bases, J lost 4 bases, and 1 base stayed unmatched. The germline V gene has CDR1 SNHLY and CDR2 FYNNEI. The CDR3 spells CASSGQGYEQYF. The CDR3 DNA reads TGTGCCAGCAGTGGACAGGGATACGAGCAGTACTTC.

This sequence joins TRBV10-3 and TRBJ1-1, with D perhaps TRBD1 (5 bases). Germline-derived CDR1 and CDR2 are ENHRY and SYGVKD. Trimming removed 10 bases from V and 0 bases from J, with 12 bases in between. This CDR3 has 13 amino acids. The CDR3: CASRDFLNTEAFF. The CDR3 coding sequence is TGTGCCAGCCGGGACTTCCTGAACACTGAAGCTTTCTTT.

V and J are TRBV15 and TRBJ1-5; D is perhaps TRBD1 (5 bases). Trimming shortened V by 3 bases and J by 2 bases, and 14 bases separated the two germline ends. Germline CDR1 reads LNHNV; CDR2 reads YYDKDF (reference sequence). The CDR3 totals 16 residues. The CDR3 sequence is CATSSGGTPGNQPQHF. The CDR3 nucleotides are TGTGCCACCAGCAGTGGCGGGACTCCCGGCAATCAGCCCCAGCATTTT.

This clone was detected only once. The chain couples TRBV5-4 to TRBJ2-3; 8 bases map to TRBD2. J gave up 7 bases and V 4 bases, and 11 bases lay outside the gene matches. This CDR3 contains 15 residues. The V gene's germline CDR1 is SGHNT and CDR2 YYREEE (reference sequence). CDR3 protein: CASSQGGTSKNTQYF. CDR3 bases: TGTGCCAGCAGCCAAGGCGGGACTAGTAAGAATACGCAGTATTTT.

About this clone: Compared with germline, one end of the junction differs, possibly owing to a read error. This chain connects TRBV6-1 to TRBJ1-2; TRBD1 matches 7 bases. Germline V CDR1 and CDR2: MNHNS, SASEGT. There are 14 residues in the CDR3. The CDR3 spells CASSEKSAGAGGSF. CDR3 DNA sequence: TGTGCCAGCAGTGAAAAGAGCGCTGGGGCAGGGGGGTCCTTC.

This chain connects TRBV2 to TRBJ2-1, with 12 positions matching TRBD2. The CDR3 consists of 15 residues. Germline V gives CDR1 SNHLY, CDR2 FYNNEI. V lost 4 bases, J lost 8 bases, and 6 bases stayed unmatched. The CDR3 loop reads CASSGLAGVVHEQFF. CDR3 in DNA: TGTGCCAGCAGTGGACTAGCGGGAGTGGTCCATGAGCAGTTCTTC.

The V gene is TRBV20-1, the J gene TRBJ1-6; unclear D gene. Germline V gene lookup returns CDR1 DFQATT and CDR2 SNEGSKA (reference sequence). This CDR3 contains 16 residues. The V and J ends lost 3 bases and 7 bases respectively, with 19 bases between them. Here the CDR3 DNA reads TGCAGTGCTAGTCCCTGGGAGGGTCTCGACAATTCACCCCTCCACTTT. Amino acid sequence: CSASPWEGLDNSPLHF.

V and J are TRBV7-2 and TRBJ1-3, with a possible D match to TRBD1 (6 bases). The CDR3 contains 16 residues. V lost 5 bases, J lost 0 bases, and 14 bases lay in between. CDR1 is SGHTA and CDR2 is FQGNSA in the germline V gene. CDR3 DNA sequence: TGTGCCAGCAGCGGTTGGGGGGGCCCCTCTGGAAACACCATATATTTT. Amino acids: CASSGWGGPSGNTIYF. Full variable domain (rest looked up from reference TRBV7-2 and TRBJ1-3): GAGVSQSPSNKVTEKGKDVELRCDPISGHTALYWYRQSLGQGLEFLIYFQGNSAPDKSGLPSDRFSAERTGGSVSTLTIQRTQQEDSAVYLCASSGWGGPSGNTIYFGEGSWLTVV.

The chain recombines TRBV4-3 with TRBJ1-2; 8 bases are shared with TRBD1. The CDR3 has 16 residues. The germline CDR1 and CDR2 sequences are LGHNA and YSLEER. Trimming took 0 bases from V and 4 from J; bases not matched to a gene: 7. The chain's CDR3 is CASSQDNHRGVYGYTF. The CDR3 DNA follows: TGCGCCAGCAGCCAAGACAACCACAGGGGGGTCTATGGCTACACCTTC.

The CDR3 bases are TGCGCCAGCAGCTTGGACCCCAACTCCAACTATGGCTACACCTTC. Amino acid sequence: CASSLDPNSNYGYTF. This chain links TRBV5-1 with TRBJ1-2; D uncertain. The V and J ends lost 0 bases and 2 bases respectively, with 11 bases between them. CDR3 length equals 15 residues. Germline assignment: CDR1 SGHRS and CDR2 YFSETQ.

Regarding this clone: Other DNA variants within this sample encode the same CDR3. The CDR3 loop is CASSFNRNTEAFF. The CDR3 bases are TGTGCCAGCAGTTTTAACAGGAACACTGAAGCTTTCTTT. This chain uses TRBV12-3 or TRBV12-4 with TRBJ1-1; D unclear. This CDR3 contains 13 residues. Trimming cost V 3 bases and J 1 base, with 6 bases left between them.

This clone has a handful of counts. The rearrangement joins TRBV28 to TRBJ1-3; 10 bases map to TRBD1. The CDR3 covers 17 residues. Germline lookup yields CDR1 MDHEN and CDR2 SYDVKM. J gave up 0 bases and V 3 bases, and 5 bases lay outside the gene matches. CDR3 coding DNA: TGTGCCAGCAGTTTTGGGGGACAGGGGCACTCTGGAAACACCATATATTTT. Protein product: CASSFGGQGHSGNTIYF.

The V and J genes are TRBV7-8 and TRBJ1-4; D may be TRBD1 (5 bases). The CDR3 runs to 14 residues. V lost 6 bases, J lost 2 bases, and 10 bases lay in between. The V gene's germline CDR1 is SGHVS and CDR2 FQNEAQ. CDR3 loop: CASRRGSTNEKLFF. The DNA of the CDR3 is TGTGCCAGCAGGCGGGGGTCCACTAATGAAAAACTGTTTTTT.

This chain uses TRBV3-1 (or the pseudogene TRBV3-2) with TRBJ2-1, with 10 bases aligning to TRBD2. Germline-derived CDR1 and CDR2 are LGHDT and YNNKEL (reference sequence). The CDR3 loop spans 14 amino acids. Trimming took 8 bases from V and 9 from J; bases not matched to a gene: 10. The CDR3 loop is CASESRLAGVEQFF. CDR3 DNA: TGTGCCAGCGAGTCCCGGCTAGCGGGAGTTGAGCAGTTCTTC.

This chain joins TRBV4-1 and TRBJ2-5; 12 bases match TRBD1. J was trimmed by 4 bases and V by 5 bases; bases with no gene match: 8. The CDR3 is 16 residues long. Looked up from germline, CDR1 is MGHRA and CDR2 is YSYEKL. CDR3 bases: TGCGCCAGCAGCAAAACCGGGACAGGGGGCATAGAGACCCAGTACTTC. It is translated as CASSKTGTGGIETQYF.

This chain links TRBV2 with TRBJ1-2; 7 bases are a match to TRBD1. The CDR3 has 12 residues. V lost 5 bases and J lost 5; bases outside the gene matches: 2. CDR1 SNHLY and CDR2 FYNNEI come from the germline V gene. The CDR3 region has the DNA TGTGCCAGCAGTAGACAGGGTTATGGCTACACCTTC. Its translation is CASSRQGYGYTF.

The chain employs TRBV12-3 or TRBV12-4 and TRBJ1-3, with TRBD1 identical over 8 bases. The CDR3 totals 13 residues. Germline trimming cut 8 bases from V and 7 bases from J; bases unmatched to any gene: 7. The CDR3 sequence is CASLWYRGNTIYF. The CDR3, as DNA: TGTGCCAGCCTATGGTACAGGGGGAACACCATATATTTT.